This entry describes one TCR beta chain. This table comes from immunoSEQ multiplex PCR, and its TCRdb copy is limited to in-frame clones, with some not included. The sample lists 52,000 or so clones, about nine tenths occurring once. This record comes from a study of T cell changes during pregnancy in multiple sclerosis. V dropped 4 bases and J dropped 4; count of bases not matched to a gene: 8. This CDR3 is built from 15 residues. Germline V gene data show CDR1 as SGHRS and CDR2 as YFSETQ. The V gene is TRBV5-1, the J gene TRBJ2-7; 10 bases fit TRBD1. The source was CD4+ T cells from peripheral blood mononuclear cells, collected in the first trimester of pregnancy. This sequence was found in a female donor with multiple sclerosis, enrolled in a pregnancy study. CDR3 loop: CASSGWDRGLYEQYF. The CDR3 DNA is TGCGCCAGCAGCGGGTGGGACAGGGGCCTTTACGAGCAGTACTTC.